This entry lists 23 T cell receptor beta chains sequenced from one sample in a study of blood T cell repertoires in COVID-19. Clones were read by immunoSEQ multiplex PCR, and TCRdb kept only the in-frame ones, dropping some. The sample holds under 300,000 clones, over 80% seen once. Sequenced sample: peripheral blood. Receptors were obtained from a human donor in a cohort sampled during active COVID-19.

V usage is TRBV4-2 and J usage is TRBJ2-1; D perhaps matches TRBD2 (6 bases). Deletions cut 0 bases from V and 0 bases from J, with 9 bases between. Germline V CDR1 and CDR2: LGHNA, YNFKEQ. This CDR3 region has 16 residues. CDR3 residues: CASSQEGGSSYNEQFF. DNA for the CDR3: TGTGCCAGCAGCCAAGAGGGGGGTAGCTCCTACAATGAGCAGTTCTTC.

Written as DNA, the CDR3 is TGTGCCAGCAGTTACGGCAGGGGGCAGCCCCAGCATTTT. This gives the protein CASSYGRGQPQHF. The rearrangement uses TRBV2 and TRBJ1-5, with 7 bases lining up with TRBD1. V was clipped by 5 bases and J by 7 bases; unmatched bases: 5. Germline V gene lookup returns CDR1 SNHLY and CDR2 FYNNEI. This CDR3 region has 13 residues.

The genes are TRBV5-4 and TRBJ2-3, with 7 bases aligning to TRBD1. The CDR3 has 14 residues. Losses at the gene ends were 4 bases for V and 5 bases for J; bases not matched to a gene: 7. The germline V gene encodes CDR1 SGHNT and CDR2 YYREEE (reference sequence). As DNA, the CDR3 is TGTGCCAGCAGCCCTATACAGGGGATAGATACGCAGTATTTT. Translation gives CASSPIQGIDTQYF. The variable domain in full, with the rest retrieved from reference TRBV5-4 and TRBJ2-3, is ETGVTQSPTHLIKTRGQQVTLRCSSQSGHNTVSWYQQALGQGPQFIFQYYREEENGRGNFPPRFSGLQFPNYSSELNVNALELDDSALYLCASSPIQGIDTQYFGPGTRLTVL.

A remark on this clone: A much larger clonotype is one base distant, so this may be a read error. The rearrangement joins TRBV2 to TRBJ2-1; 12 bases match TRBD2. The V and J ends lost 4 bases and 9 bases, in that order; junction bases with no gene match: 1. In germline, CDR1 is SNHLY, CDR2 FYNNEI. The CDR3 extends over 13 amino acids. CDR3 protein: CASSATSGSEQFF. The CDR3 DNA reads TGTGCCAGCAGTGCGACTAGCGGGAGTGAGCAGTTCTTC.

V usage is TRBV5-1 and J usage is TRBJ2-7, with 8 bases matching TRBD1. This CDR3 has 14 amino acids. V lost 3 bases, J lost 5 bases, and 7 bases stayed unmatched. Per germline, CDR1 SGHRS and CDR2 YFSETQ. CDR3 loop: CASSSTRGRNEQYF. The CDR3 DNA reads TGCGCCAGCAGCTCGACCAGGGGGCGGAACGAGCAGTACTTC. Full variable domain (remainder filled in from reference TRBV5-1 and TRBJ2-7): KAGVTQTPRYLIKTRGQQVTLSCSPISGHRSVSWYQQTPGQGLQFLFEYFSETQRNKGNFPGRFSGRQFSNSRSEMNVSTLELGDSALYLCASSSTRGRNEQYFGPGTRLTVT.

Here the CDR3 reads CASSSLDSSYEQYF. DNA for the CDR3: TGTGCCAGCAGTTCCCTAGACTCGTCCTACGAGCAGTACTTC. The chain has TRBV6-5 and TRBJ2-7, with D unresolved. The germline gives CDR1 MNHEY, CDR2 SVGAGI. The CDR3 length is 14 residues. V was cut by 4 bases and J by 1 base, with 11 bases left in between.

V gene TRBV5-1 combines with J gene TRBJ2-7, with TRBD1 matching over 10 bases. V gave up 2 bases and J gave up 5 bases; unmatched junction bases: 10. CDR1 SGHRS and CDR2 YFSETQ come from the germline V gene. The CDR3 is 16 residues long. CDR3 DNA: TGCGCCAGCAGCTTTCAACCGGGACAGGGGATGCACGAGCAGTACTTC. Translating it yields CASSFQPGQGMHEQYF.

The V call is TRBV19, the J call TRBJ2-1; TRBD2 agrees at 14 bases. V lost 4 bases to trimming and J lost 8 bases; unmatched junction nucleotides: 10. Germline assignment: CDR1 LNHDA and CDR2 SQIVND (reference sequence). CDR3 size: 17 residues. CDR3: CASSKTSGGVGVDEQFF. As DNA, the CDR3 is TGTGCCAGTAGTAAGACTAGCGGGGGGGTAGGCGTAGATGAGCAGTTCTTC.

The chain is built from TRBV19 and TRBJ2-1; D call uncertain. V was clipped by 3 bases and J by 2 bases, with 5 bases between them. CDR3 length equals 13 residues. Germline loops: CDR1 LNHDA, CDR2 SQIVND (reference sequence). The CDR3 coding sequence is TGTGCCAGTAGTATCGCTACCTACAATGAGCAGTTCTTC. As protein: CASSIATYNEQFF.

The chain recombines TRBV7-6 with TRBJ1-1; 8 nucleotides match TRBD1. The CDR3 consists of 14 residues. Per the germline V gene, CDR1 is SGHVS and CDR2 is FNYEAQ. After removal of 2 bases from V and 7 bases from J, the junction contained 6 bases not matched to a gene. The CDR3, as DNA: TGTGCCAGCAGCTTAAGACAGGGGATTGGTGAAGCTTTCTTT. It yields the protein CASSLRQGIGEAFF.

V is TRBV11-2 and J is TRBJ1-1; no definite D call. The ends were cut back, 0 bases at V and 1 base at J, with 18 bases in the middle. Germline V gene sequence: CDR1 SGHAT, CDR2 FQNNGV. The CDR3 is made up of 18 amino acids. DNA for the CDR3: TGTGCCAGCAGCTTAGATCAATCGAGAGGGATTGGGAACACTGAAGCTTTCTTT. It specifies CASSLDQSRGIGNTEAFF.

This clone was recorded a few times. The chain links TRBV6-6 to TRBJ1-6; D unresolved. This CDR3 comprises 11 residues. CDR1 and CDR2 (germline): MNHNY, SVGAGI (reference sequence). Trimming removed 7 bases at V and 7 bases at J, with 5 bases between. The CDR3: CASTMNSPLHF. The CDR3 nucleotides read TGTGCCAGCACCATGAATTCACCCCTCCACTTT.

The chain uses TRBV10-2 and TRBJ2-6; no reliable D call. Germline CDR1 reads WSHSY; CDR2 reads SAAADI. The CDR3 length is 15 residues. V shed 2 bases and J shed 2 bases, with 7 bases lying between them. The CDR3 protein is CASSETRAGANVLTF. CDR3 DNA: TGCGCCAGCAGTGAGACCCGGGCTGGGGCCAACGTCCTGACTTTC.

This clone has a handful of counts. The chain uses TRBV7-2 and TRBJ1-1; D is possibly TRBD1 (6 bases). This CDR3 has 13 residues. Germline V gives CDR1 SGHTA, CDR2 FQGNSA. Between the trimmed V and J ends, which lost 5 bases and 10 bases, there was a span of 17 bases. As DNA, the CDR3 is TGTGCCAGCAGCCCAGGGGCGCCAGGGGTAGCTTTCTTT. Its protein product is CASSPGAPGVAFF. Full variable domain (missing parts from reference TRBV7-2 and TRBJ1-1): GAGVSQSPSNKVTEKGKDVELRCDPISGHTALYWYRQSLGQGLEFLIYFQGNSAPDKSGLPSDRFSAERTGGSVSTLTIQRTQQEDSAVYLCASSPGAPGVAFFGQGTRLTVV.

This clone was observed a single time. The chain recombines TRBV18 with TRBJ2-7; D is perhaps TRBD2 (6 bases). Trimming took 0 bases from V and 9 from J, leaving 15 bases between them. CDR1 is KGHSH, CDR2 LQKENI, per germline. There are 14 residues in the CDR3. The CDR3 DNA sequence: TGTGCCAGCTCACCACCGGTGCGGGATACCGGGCAGTACTTC. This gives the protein CASSPPVRDTGQYF. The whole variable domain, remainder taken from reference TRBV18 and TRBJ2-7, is NAGVMQNPRHLVRRRGQEARLRCSPMKGHSHVYWYRQLPEEGLKFMVYLQKENIIDESGMPKERFSAEFPKEGPSILRIQQVVRGDSAAYFCASSPPVRDTGQYFGPGTRLTVT.

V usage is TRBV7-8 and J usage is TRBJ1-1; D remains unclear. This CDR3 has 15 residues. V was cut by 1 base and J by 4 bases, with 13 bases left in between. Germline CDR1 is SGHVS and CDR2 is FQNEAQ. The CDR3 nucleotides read TGTGCCAGCAGCTTAGTCCCGGGAGCCGGCACTGAAGCTTTCTTT. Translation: CASSLVPGAGTEAFF.

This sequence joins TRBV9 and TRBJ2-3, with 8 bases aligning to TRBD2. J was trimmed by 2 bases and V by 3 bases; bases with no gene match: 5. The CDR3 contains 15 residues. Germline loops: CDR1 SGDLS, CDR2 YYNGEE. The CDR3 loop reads CASSAASGYTDTQYF. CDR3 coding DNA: TGTGCCAGCAGCGCCGCTAGCGGGTACACAGATACGCAGTATTTT.

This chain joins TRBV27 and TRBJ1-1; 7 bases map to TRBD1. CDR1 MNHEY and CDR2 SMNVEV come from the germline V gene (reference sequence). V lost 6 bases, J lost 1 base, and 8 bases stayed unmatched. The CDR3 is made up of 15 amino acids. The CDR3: CASSPIKGANTEAFF. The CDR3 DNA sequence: TGTGCCAGCAGCCCAATAAAGGGGGCGAACACTGAAGCTTTCTTT.

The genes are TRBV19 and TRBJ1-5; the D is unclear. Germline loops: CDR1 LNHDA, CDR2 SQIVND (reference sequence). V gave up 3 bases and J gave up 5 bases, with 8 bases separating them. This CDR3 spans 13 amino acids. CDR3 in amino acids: CASSMGSHQPQHF. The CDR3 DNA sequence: TGTGCCAGTAGTATGGGCAGCCATCAGCCCCAGCATTTT.

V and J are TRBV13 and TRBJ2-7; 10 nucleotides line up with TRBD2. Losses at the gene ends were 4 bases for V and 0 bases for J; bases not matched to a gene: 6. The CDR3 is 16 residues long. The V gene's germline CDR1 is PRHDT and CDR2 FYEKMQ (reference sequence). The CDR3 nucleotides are TGTGCCAGCAGCTCCAGACTAGCGGGCTCCTCCTACGAGCAGTACTTC. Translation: CASSSRLAGSSYEQYF. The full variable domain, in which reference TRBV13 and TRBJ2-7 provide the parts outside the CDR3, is AAGVIQSPRHLIKEKRETATLKCYPIPRHDTVYWYQQGPGQDPQFLISFYEKMQSDKGSIPDRFSAQQFSDYHSELNMSSLELGDSALYFCASSSRLAGSSYEQYFGPGTRLTVT.

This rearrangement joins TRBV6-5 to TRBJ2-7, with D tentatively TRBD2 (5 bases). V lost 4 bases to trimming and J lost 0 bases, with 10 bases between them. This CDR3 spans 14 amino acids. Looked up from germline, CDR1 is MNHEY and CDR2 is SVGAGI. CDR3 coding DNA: TGTGCCAGCAGTTCACCGGGAAGCTCCTACGAGCAGTACTTC. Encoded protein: CASSSPGSSYEQYF.

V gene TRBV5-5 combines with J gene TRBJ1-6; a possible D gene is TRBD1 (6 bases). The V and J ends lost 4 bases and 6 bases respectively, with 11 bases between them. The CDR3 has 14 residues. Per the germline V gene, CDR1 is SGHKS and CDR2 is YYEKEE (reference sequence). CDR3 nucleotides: TGTGCCAGCAGCCCCGGGACATCTAATTCACCCCTCCACTTT. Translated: CASSPGTSNSPLHF.

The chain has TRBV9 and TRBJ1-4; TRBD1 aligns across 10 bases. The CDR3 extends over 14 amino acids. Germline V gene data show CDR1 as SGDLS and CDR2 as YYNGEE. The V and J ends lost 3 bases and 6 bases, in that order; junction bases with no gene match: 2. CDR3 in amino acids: CASSATGGYEKLFF. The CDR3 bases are TGTGCCAGCAGCGCGACAGGGGGCTATGAAAAACTGTTTTTT.